This TCR beta chain was profiled in a study of human T cells and chemical hapten exposure. Regarding the study as a whole: Relative to controls, expanded TCRs formed significantly more large CDR3 similarity clusters.

In its sample, this clonotype was seen many times. Its target is unknown. Time point here: patch test 1, 2 weeks after DPC sensitization. Treatment given: therapeutic diphenylcyclopropenone sensitization with weekly scalp DPC. Unfractionated whole blood was the source of the extracted total RNA. In every case, blood was obtained before the patch test was applied. Alopecia patients, 18 to 70 years old and DPC-suitable, served as donors. The CDR3 consists of 13 residues. V was clipped by 5 bases and J by 9 bases, with 14 bases between them. Germline V gene sequence: CDR1 LGHDT, CDR2 YNNKEL (reference sequence). As handled by the study authors: A per-sample median of about 100,000 TCRs was observed, with counts ranging from about 23,224 to 690,600. MiXCR, run by TCRdb on the RACE reads, gives a single entry per CDR3 protein. The authors' filters were not applied to this entry. The sample holds about 37,000 distinct CDR3 sequences; more than 6% are singletons and the top ten take roughly 9%.

Specimen: whole blood, collected in connection with sensitization to the hapten diphenylcyclopropenone (DPC). The J gene is TRBJ2-4, the V gene TRBV3-1; D may be TRBD1 or TRBD2 (5 bases each). This receptor was obtained from a woman in her thirties with alopecia areata. Some clones in this sample may be carry-over from other donors' samples. The CDR3 region is CASSGTGKFIQYF. DNA of the CDR3: TGTGCCAGCAGCGGGACGGGGAAATTCATTCAGTACTTC.